The source of this T cell receptor beta chain is a study of blood T cell repertoires in COVID-19. The authors' processing: Researchers report that nucleated cell counts were estimated from reference gene primer amplification. Clones were sequenced by immunoSEQ multiplex PCR, and TCRdb holds only the in-frame ones, with some missing. The D gene and trimming were derived from the DNA, and the V and J assignments and clone size from that table. The repertoire holds more than 150,000 clones, roughly four fifths seen once, with over 9.5% in the top ten. Living in about two dozen US areas, the participants were between about 18 and 100 years of age. Two negative PCRs, clearance, or symptom resolution had been documented for recovered Cohort 3 donors. V lost 5 bases and J 3 bases, leaving 8 bases between the germline ends. The CDR3 totals 13 residues. CDR1 and CDR2 from the germline V gene are KGHSH and LQKENI.

This clone showed up just a few times. This receptor was obtained from a man aged 40-49 years who had recovered from COVID-19. The chain carries TRBV18 and TRBJ2-1; D possibly corresponds to TRBD1 (6 bases). The material sequenced was PBMCs or T cells enriched from blood (not recorded which). CDR3 protein: CASSTGFYNEQFF. The CDR3 DNA is TGTGCCAGCTCAACAGGGTTCTACAATGAGCAGTTCTTC. Looking up the rest from reference TRBV18 and TRBJ2-1 gives the full variable domain: NAGVMQNPRHLVRRRGQEARLRCSPMKGHSHVYWYRQLPEEGLKFMVYLQKENIIDESGMPKERFSAEFPKEGPSILRIQQVVRGDSAAYFCASSTGFYNEQFFGPGTRLTVL.